This TCR beta chain came from a study of blood T cell repertoires in COVID-19. Study-wide background: The analysed material was cDNA or gDNA that came from T cells, B-cell-depleted T cells, or PBMCs.

In the original analysis: Amplification of reference gene primers was used by the study to estimate nucleated cell counts. TCRdb's table, derived via immunoSEQ multiplex PCR, lists solely in-frame clones and lacks some. V, J and clone size reflect that table, while D and trimming were determined from the DNA. The table has 79,000 or so clones, 80% to 90% seen once; the top ten hold roughly a sixth. This CDR3 is built from 12 residues. Germline V gene lookup returns CDR1 SNHLY and CDR2 FYNNEI. Trimming shortened V by 4 bases and J by 5 bases, and 5 bases separated the two germline ends. The receptor was isolated from a human donor in a cohort sampled during active COVID-19. The source material was peripheral blood. The V call is TRBV2, the J call TRBJ1-4, with unresolved D. DNA for the CDR3: TGTGCCAGCAGTGGGAGGAATGAAAAACTGTTTTTT. Translated: CASSGRNEKLFF.